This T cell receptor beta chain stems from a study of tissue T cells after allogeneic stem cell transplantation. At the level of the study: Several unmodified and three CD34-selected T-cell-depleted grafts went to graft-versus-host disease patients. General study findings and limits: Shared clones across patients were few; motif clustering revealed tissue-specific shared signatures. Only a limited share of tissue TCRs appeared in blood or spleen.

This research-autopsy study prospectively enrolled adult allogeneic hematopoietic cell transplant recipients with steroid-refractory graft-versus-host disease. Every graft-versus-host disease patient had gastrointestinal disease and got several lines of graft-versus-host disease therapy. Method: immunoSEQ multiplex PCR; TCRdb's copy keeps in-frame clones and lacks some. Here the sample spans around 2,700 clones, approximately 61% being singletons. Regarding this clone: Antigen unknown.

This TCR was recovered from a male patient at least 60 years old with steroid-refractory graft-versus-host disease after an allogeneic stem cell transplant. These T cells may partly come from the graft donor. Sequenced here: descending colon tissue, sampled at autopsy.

The CDR3 loop reads CASSSVREQFF. CDR3 DNA: TGTGCCAGCAGCTCCGTTCGGGAGCAGTTCTTC. The chain recombines TRBV3-1 (or the pseudogene TRBV3-2) with TRBJ2-1; no firm D call. Germline CDR1 and CDR2: LGHDT and YNNKEL (reference sequence). V shed 5 bases and J shed 10 bases, with 9 bases lying between them. The CDR3 has 11 amino acids.